The present T cell receptor (beta chain) was sequenced within a study of vaccination effects on CD4 cells after COVID-19. The overall study: The two convalescent patients provided samples 16 days and one week before vaccination. Whole-study findings and limits: Marked clonal contraction was seen in infection- and vaccine-induced clones late after vaccination. A shortage of convalescent patients and an absence of early post-infection timepoints characterized the study.

Repertoires were generated with immunoSEQ multiplex PCR, while TCRdb's copy carries only in-frame clones and drops some. The table lists around 28,000 clones, 77% of them singletons. Germline CDR1 is SQVTM and CDR2 is ANQGSEA. CDR3 length equals 14 residues. The ends lost 5 bases at V and 5 bases at J; junction bases unmatched: 7. In the case of this clone: The antigen is not known.

Before any sequencing was done, the ViraFEST assay used viral peptide pools to expand antigen-specific CD4+ T cells. Following 10 days of culture, CD4+ T cells were isolated. The individual was infected with SARS-CoV-2 between March and December 2020, as confirmed by PCR. About 2.1 million PBMC were seeded per well and grown in the presence of around 10 IU/ml IL-2 and around 10 ug/ml peptides. The sequences come from CD4+ T cells from PBMCs cultured with HCoV-NL63 spike peptides, collected before COVID-19 vaccination. V usage is TRBV29-1 and J usage is TRBJ2-7; 12 bases map to TRBD1. The clonotype was recovered from a human donor who had a prior SARS-CoV-2 infection. The CDR3 DNA reads TGCAGCGTTAGGGGGGGACAGGGGGCGGACGAGCAGTACTTC. This sequence encodes CSVRGGQGADEQYF.